Listed below are T cell receptor beta chains from one sample, sequenced in a study of shared clonotypes between healthy human individuals. Profiling relied on immunoSEQ multiplex PCR, and the TCRdb table lists in-frame clones only, not all of them. The table shows more than 2,000,000 clones, with more than 80% occurring only once. Sequencing input: naive CD4+ T cells from PBMCs. Receptors were obtained from a man between 18 and 29 years old in good health. Some clones in this sample may be carry-over from other donors' samples. Each CDR3 is given with its conserved first and last residue. The D gene is left open where the match is weak. Clone size appears in some rows only: once, few, many, or a class for an expanded clone.

clone size | D gene | J gene | V gene | CDR3 protein | CDR3 DNA
- | - | TRBJ2-1 | TRBV30 | CAWGGTSNEQFF | TGTGCCTGGGGGGGGACAAGCAATGAGCAGTTCTTC
- | TRBD2 | TRBJ2-3 | TRBV29-1 | CSVAGSSSGTLSTDTQYF | TGCAGCGTCGCAGGGTCGTCTAGCGGGACCCTTAGCACAGATACGCAGTATTTT
- | - | TRBJ2-7 | TRBV28 | CASSLRTGAYEQYF | TGTGCCAGCAGTCTCCGGACGGGAGCCTACGAGCAGTACTTC
- | - | TRBJ2-3 | TRBV6-1 | CASSEGALDTQYF | TGTGCCAGCAGTGAGGGTGCCCTGGATACGCAGTATTTT
- | TRBD2 | TRBJ2-1 | TRBV18 | CASSPTGLADPLNEQFF | TGTGCCAGCTCACCTACCGGACTAGCGGACCCCCTCAATGAGCAGTTCTTC
- | - | TRBJ1-5 | TRBV2 | CASSTGMRGQPQHF | TGTGCCAGCAGTACAGGGATGAGGGGGCAGCCCCAGCATTTT
- | TRBD1 | TRBJ1-1 | TRBV6-1 | CASSEALWLGQVNTEAFF | TGTGCCAGCAGTGAAGCGTTATGGCTGGGACAGGTGAACACTGAAGCTTTCTTT
- | - | TRBJ1-2 | TRBV2 | CASRPKGGYTF | TGTGCCAGCAGGCCCAAGGGGGGCTACACCTTC
- | - | TRBJ2-1 | TRBV4-2 | CASSRLLATYNEQFF | TGTGCCAGCAGCCGACTTTTAGCCACCTACAATGAGCAGTTCTTC
- | - | TRBJ2-1 | TRBV5-1 | CASSADWGEQFF | TGCGCCAGCAGCGCGGACTGGGGTGAGCAGTTCTTC
- | TRBD1 | TRBJ1-4 | TRBV7-2 | CASSLLGQGLVEKLFF | TGTGCCAGCAGCTTATTGGGACAGGGGTTGGTTGAAAAACTGTTTTTT
- | - | TRBJ2-5 | TRBV5-1 | CASSLGPQEETQYF | TGCGCCAGCAGTTTGGGCCCCCAAGAAGAGACCCAGTACTTC
- | - | TRBJ2-7 | TRBV23-1 | CASSQPIPDSFSEQYF | TGCGCCAGCAGTCAACCAATCCCGGACAGTTTTTCCGAGCAGTACTTC
- | - | TRBJ2-2 | TRBV7-2 | CASSLAESGELFF | TGTGCCAGCAGCTTAGCAGAATCCGGGGAGCTGTTTTTT
- | TRBD2 | TRBJ2-5 | TRBV5-1 | CASTNRGGASGTAQYF | TGCGCCAGCACCAACCGGGGAGGGGCTAGCGGGACAGCCCAGTACTTC
- | - | TRBJ1-6 | TRBV25-1 | CASSETRGSPLHF | TGTGCCAGCAGTGAAACCCGAGGATCACCCCTCCACTTT
once | - | TRBJ1-2 | TRBV6-5 | CASSYSPTIANYGYTF | TGTGCCAGCAGTTATTCGCCGACCATAGCTAACTATGGCTACACCTTC
- | - | TRBJ2-5 | TRBV25-1 | CASSAGQTSVETQYF | TGTGCCAGCAGTGCCGGACAAACGTCAGTGGAGACCCAGTACTTC
- | - | TRBJ1-1 | TRBV5-1 | CASSPGGADTEAFF | TGCGCCAGCAGCCCCGGCGGGGCGGACACTGAAGCTTTCTTT
- | - | TRBJ2-3 | TRBV6-1 | CASSTGPSTDTQYF | TGTGCCAGCTCTACAGGGCCCAGCACAGATACGCAGTATTTT
- | - | TRBJ2-7 | TRBV2 | CASIEQSYEQYF | TGTGCCAGCATTGAACAGAGCTACGAGCAGTACTTC
- | - | TRBJ2-7 | TRBV25-1 | CASSAPGAGPNEQYF | TGTGCCAGCAGCGCCCCTGGGGCAGGCCCCAACGAGCAGTACTTC
- | - | TRBJ1-1 | TRBV18 | CASSPPGATVGTEAFF | TGTGCCAGCTCACCGCCTGGGGCCACTGTTGGCACTGAAGCTTTCTTT
- | TRBD2 | TRBJ2-7 | TRBV6-5 | CASSHRAGVDEQYF | TGTGCCAGCAGTCACCGTGCGGGAGTGGACGAGCAGTACTTC
- | - | TRBJ1-3 | TRBV28 | CASSLFGPSSGNTIYF | TGTGCCAGCAGTTTGTTCGGGCCGAGCTCTGGAAACACCATATATTTT
- | - | TRBJ2-7 | TRBV6-1 | CASSKFSGTAYEQYF | TGTGCCAGCAGTAAATTTAGCGGGACAGCCTACGAGCAGTACTTC
once | TRBD2 | TRBJ2-1 | TRBV7-3 | CASSLDAGGIGEQFF | TGTGCCAGCAGCTTAGACGCGGGAGGGATTGGTGAGCAGTTCTTC
- | TRBD2 | TRBJ2-3 | TRBV10-3 | CAIRLAEGTDTQYF | TGTGCCATCAGACTAGCGGAGGGCACAGATACGCAGTATTTT
- | - | TRBJ1-4 | TRBV4-1 | CASSPKSAGAPNEKLFF | TGCGCCAGCAGCCCCAAAAGTGCCGGGGCACCTAATGAAAAACTGTTTTTT
- | TRBD2 | TRBJ2-5 | TRBV27 | CASSPKRLAGGETQYF | TGTGCCAGCAGTCCGAAGCGACTAGCGGGAGGGGAGACCCAGTACTTC
- | - | TRBJ1-4 | TRBV28 | CASTPFSGSGNEKLFF | TGTGCCAGCACCCCGTTCTCAGGGTCCGGTAATGAAAAACTGTTTTTT
- | - | TRBJ2-1 | TRBV19 | CASNSKGYNEQFF | TGTGCCAGCAACTCCAAGGGCTACAATGAGCAGTTCTTC
- | - | TRBJ1-1 | TRBV30 | CAWSVSGEAFF | TGTGCCTGGAGTGTCTCCGGTGAAGCTTTCTTT
- | - | TRBJ2-7 | TRBV28 | CASSPGPYEQYF | TGTGCCAGCAGTCCCGGCCCATACGAGCAGTACTTC
- | - | TRBJ1-2 | TRBV6-5 | CASSLGAPRGYGYTF | TGTGCCAGCAGCCTCGGGGCCCCGAGGGGCTATGGCTACACCTTC
- | TRBD2 | TRBJ2-5 | TRBV7-2 | CASSPGTSGSVGETQYF | TGTGCCAGCAGCCCCGGGACTAGCGGGAGTGTAGGAGAGACCCAGTACTTC
- | TRBD2 | TRBJ2-3 | TRBV2 | CASGAREGTDTQYF | TGTGCCAGCGGGGCCCGGGAGGGCACAGATACGCAGTATTTT
- | - | TRBJ1-2 | TRBV28 | CASSHHSGGRGLYGYTF | TGTGCCAGCAGTCACCACAGTGGAGGGAGGGGCCTCTATGGCTACACCTTC
- | - | TRBJ2-7 | TRBV7-2 | CASSRDFAYEQYF | TGTGCCAGCAGCCGCGACTTTGCCTACGAGCAGTACTTC
- | TRBD1 | TRBJ1-2 | TRBV10-2 | CASRGTGDGYTF | TGCGCCAGCAGGGGGACAGGGGATGGCTACACCTTC
few | - | TRBJ2-3 | TRBV4-1 | CASSQETADTQYF | TGCGCCAGCAGCCAAGAAACTGCAGATACGCAGTATTTT
- | - | TRBJ1-1 | TRBV10-3 | CAISMGGRHTEAFF | TGTGCCATCAGTATGGGGGGGCGGCACACTGAAGCTTTCTTT
- | - | TRBJ2-5 | TRBV6-5 | CASNPQETQYF | TGTGCCAGCAACCCACAAGAGACCCAGTACTTC
- | - | TRBJ2-7 | TRBV27 | CASSLGATTYEQYF | TGTGCCAGCAGTTTAGGTGCCACCACCTACGAGCAGTACTTC
- | - | TRBJ2-5 | TRBV5-1 | CASSLTPTQETQYF | TGCGCCAGCAGCTTGACACCTACTCAAGAGACCCAGTACTTC